Shown below are 31 T cell receptor beta chains from a single sample sequenced in a study of CD8+ T cells in alopecia areata. The sequencing template was cDNA reverse transcribed from extracted RNA. Sequencing was performed with immunoSEQ multiplex PCR; in TCRdb, only in-frame clones are kept and a portion is missing. The sample lists around 29,000 clones, approximately 80% seen once, with around a fifth in the top ten. Material: NKG2D-low CD8+ T cells sorted from blood. Receptors originate from a human donor with alopecia areata.

V usage is TRBV29-1 and J usage is TRBJ2-7, with a possible D match to TRBD2 (6 bases). The CDR3 consists of 13 residues. The germline gives CDR1 SQVTM, CDR2 ANQGSEA. V shed 3 bases and J shed 3 bases, with 12 bases lying between them. Written as DNA, the CDR3 is TGCAGCGTTGAGCGGGATGAGGGCTACGAGCAGTACTTC. Translation gives CSVERDEGYEQYF.

V is TRBV2 and J is TRBJ2-5; perhaps TRBD2 as D (6 bases). CDR3 length equals 15 residues. Germline V gene sequence: CDR1 SNHLY, CDR2 FYNNEI. V was pared by 0 bases and J by 2 bases, with 10 bases between. The CDR3 loop is CASSEAPEGQETQYF. The CDR3 DNA follows: TGTGCCAGCAGTGAAGCGCCGGAGGGGCAAGAGACCCAGTACTTC.

This sequence joins TRBV2 and TRBJ1-4; 11 positions agree with TRBD1. V lost 7 bases to trimming and J lost 8 bases; unmatched junction nucleotides: 3. The CDR3 extends over 13 amino acids. Looked up from germline, CDR1 is SNHLY and CDR2 is FYNNEI. CDR3 in amino acids: CASTGQGAEKLFF. CDR3 coding DNA: TGTGCCAGCACCGGACAGGGGGCGGAAAAACTGTTTTTT.

This clone is deemed medium-sized (0.01 to 0.1%). The genes are TRBV6-4 and TRBJ1-1; D remains unclear. The CDR3 runs to 14 residues. V was cut by 3 bases and J by 0 bases, with 8 bases left in between. Germline loops: CDR1 MRHNA, CDR2 SNTAGT. CDR3 DNA: TGTGCCAGCAGTGAATCTGCATTGAACACTGAAGCTTTCTTT. Translating it yields CASSESALNTEAFF.

The CDR3 loop is CSVDRQGSYEQYF. The CDR3 coding sequence is TGCAGCGTTGATCGACAGGGGAGCTACGAGCAGTACTTC. This rearrangement joins TRBV29-1 to TRBJ2-7, with 8 bases lining up with TRBD1. V gave up 3 bases and J gave up 3 bases; unmatched junction bases: 4. Germline CDR1 reads SQVTM; CDR2 reads ANQGSEA. The CDR3 spans 13 residues.

The chain is built from TRBV27 and TRBJ2-4; D might be TRBD1 or TRBD2, each matching 5 bases. This CDR3 region has 14 residues. Germline values: CDR1 MNHEY, CDR2 SMNVEV (reference sequence). V lost 9 bases, J lost 1 base, and 13 bases lay in between. The CDR3 sequence: CASGSGAAKNIQYF. The CDR3 nucleotides are TGTGCCAGTGGCTCCGGGGCGGCCAAAAACATTCAGTACTTC.

The V call is TRBV5-6, the J call TRBJ2-7; D not certain. This CDR3 has 12 amino acids. Germline CDR1 SGHDT, CDR2 YYEEEE. The V end was cut by 4 bases, the J end by 5 bases, with 10 bases between. This CDR3 is CASSQDGDEQYF. CDR3 DNA sequence: TGTGCCAGCAGCCAGGATGGAGACGAGCAGTACTTC.

The rearrangement uses TRBV7-2 and TRBJ2-7, with 9 bases that match TRBD1. V shed 4 bases, J shed 6 bases, and the junction held 13 bases outside the gene matches. This CDR3 is 16 amino acids long. Germline V lookup: CDR1 SGHTA, CDR2 FQGNSA. CDR3 nucleotides: TGTGCCAGCAGCTCCTCTTACAGGGGGCGCTGGTCCGAGCAGTACTTC. Translating it yields CASSSSYRGRWSEQYF. The variable domain in full, completed from reference TRBV7-2 and TRBJ2-7, reads GAGVSQSPSNKVTEKGKDVELRCDPISGHTALYWYRQSLGQGLEFLIYFQGNSAPDKSGLPSDRFSAERTGGSVSTLTIQRTQQEDSAVYLCASSSSYRGRWSEQYFGPGTRLTVT.

This rearrangement joins TRBV29-1 to TRBJ1-1; maybe TRBD1 (6 bases). V gave up 6 bases and J gave up 4 bases, with 12 bases separating them. The CDR3 extends over 12 amino acids. CDR1 and CDR2 (germline): SQVTM, ANQGSEA. The CDR3 DNA sequence: TGCAGCGTCGGAGGGGGGTTCACTGAAGCTTTCTTT. Its translation is CSVGGGFTEAFF. The entire variable domain, with the rest obtained from reference TRBV29-1 and TRBJ1-1, is as follows: SAVISQKPSRDICQRGTSLTIQCQVDSQVTMMFWYRQQPGQSLTLIATANQGSEATYESGFVIDKFPISRPNLTFSTLTVSNMSPEDSSIYLCSVGGGFTEAFFGQGTRLTVV.

The chain carries TRBV5-1 and TRBJ2-2; D is undetermined. There are 13 residues in the CDR3. CDR1 and CDR2 from the germline V gene are SGHRS and YFSETQ. Trimming took 5 bases from V and 9 from J, leaving 14 bases between them. The CDR3: CASRDGNARELFF. Here the CDR3 DNA reads TGCGCCAGCAGGGACGGAAACGCCCGGGAGCTGTTTTTT.

V gene TRBV13 combines with J gene TRBJ1-1, with 8 bases matching TRBD1. The germline V gene encodes CDR1 PRHDT and CDR2 FYEKMQ (reference sequence). The CDR3 consists of 16 residues. The V and J ends lost 4 bases and 1 base, in that order; junction bases with no gene match: 8. This CDR3 is CASSSIGQGPNTEAFF. CDR3 DNA sequence: TGTGCCAGCAGCTCAATAGGACAGGGCCCGAACACTGAAGCTTTCTTT.

The chain recombines TRBV29-1 with TRBJ1-4; 12 bases align to TRBD1. The V gene's germline CDR1 is SQVTM and CDR2 ANQGSEA. V was clipped by 7 bases and J by 12 bases; unmatched bases: 18. The CDR3 is 16 residues long. CDR3 sequence reads: CSAKGPGQGALLELFF. The CDR3 coding sequence is TGCAGCGCGAAAGGTCCGGGACAGGGGGCCCTCTTAGAACTGTTTTTT.

The chain uses TRBV27 and TRBJ1-5; a weak D match, TRBD1 (6 bases). Germline-derived CDR1 and CDR2 are MNHEY and SMNVEV (reference sequence). V gave up 3 bases and J gave up 4 bases, with 7 bases separating them. The CDR3 is 13 residues long. The CDR3 sequence is CASSLGANQPQHF. CDR3 nucleotides: TGTGCCAGCAGTTTGGGGGCTAATCAGCCCCAGCATTTT.

The chain recombines TRBV7-6 with TRBJ2-7; perhaps TRBD2 as D (6 bases). CDR3 length: 13 amino acids. CDR1 SGHVS and CDR2 FNYEAQ come from the germline V gene. V shed 5 bases and J shed 0 bases, with 8 bases lying between them. The CDR3 nucleotides read TGTGCCAGCAGCCAGACTAGCTCCTACGAGCAGTACTTC. This translates into CASSQTSSYEQYF.

The V gene is TRBV6-5, the J gene TRBJ2-1; D not resolved. The CDR3 sequence is 13 residues long. Trimming removed 0 bases at V and 10 bases at J, with 10 bases between. The germline V gene encodes CDR1 MNHEY and CDR2 SVGAGI. CDR3 sequence: CASSYSLASEQFF. DNA for the CDR3: TGTGCCAGCAGTTACTCGTTGGCCAGCGAGCAGTTCTTC.

The chain employs TRBV5-4 and TRBJ2-1; 10 bases agree with TRBD2. J was trimmed by 3 bases and V by 4 bases; bases with no gene match: 4. The CDR3 loop spans 15 amino acids. CDR1 is SGHNT and CDR2 is YYREEE in the germline V gene (reference sequence). In DNA, the CDR3 is TGTGCCAGCAGCCAGACTAGCGGGTTCTACAATGAGCAGTTCTTC. It translates to CASSQTSGFYNEQFF.

This chain joins TRBV7-9 and TRBJ2-2; tentatively, D is TRBD1 (6 bases). Germline values: CDR1 SEHNR, CDR2 FQNEAQ (reference sequence). The CDR3 runs 15 residues. V lost 5 bases and J 1 base, leaving 11 bases between the germline ends. DNA for the CDR3: TGTGCCAGCAGCATAACGACAGGGAACACCGGGGAGCTGTTTTTT. This gives the protein CASSITTGNTGELFF.

This chain links TRBV4-1 with TRBJ2-1, with TRBD1 matching over 9 bases. The CDR3 has 15 amino acids. J was trimmed by 6 bases and V by 3 bases; bases with no gene match: 6. Germline V gives CDR1 MGHRA, CDR2 YSYEKL. The CDR3 DNA reads as TGCGCCAGCAGCCAGGGGACAGGGCGTAGCAATGAGCAGTTCTTC. Protein product: CASSQGTGRSNEQFF.

The gene calls are TRBV27 and TRBJ2-7; 10 nucleotides match TRBD2. The CDR3 has 15 residues. Germline loops: CDR1 MNHEY, CDR2 SMNVEV (reference sequence). The V and J ends lost 2 bases and 3 bases, in that order; junction bases with no gene match: 4. CDR3: CASSLNSGGFYEQYF. CDR3 DNA sequence: TGTGCCAGCAGTTTAAATAGCGGGGGGTTCTACGAGCAGTACTTC.

This sequence joins TRBV6-4 and TRBJ2-3; TRBD1 aligns across 9 bases. J was trimmed by 5 bases and V by 2 bases; bases with no gene match: 5. The CDR3 spans 15 residues. The V gene's germline CDR1 is MRHNA and CDR2 SNTAGT. In DNA, the CDR3 is TGTGCCAGCAGTGACGGGCGACAGGGGGGAGATACGCAGTATTTT. It specifies CASSDGRQGGDTQYF.

The chain has TRBV28 and TRBJ1-2; possibly TRBD1 for D (6 bases). The CDR3 contains 16 residues. Germline values: CDR1 MDHEN, CDR2 SYDVKM. V was shortened by 5 bases and J by 8 bases, with 24 bases between the two germline ends. The CDR3 loop reads CASSPPTGQIADGYTF. The CDR3, as DNA: TGTGCCAGCAGTCCACCGACAGGTCAAATTGCCGACGGCTACACCTTC.

The chain employs TRBV29-1 and TRBJ1-1, with D unclear. Trimming stripped 4 bases from V and 4 bases from J, with 10 bases between. Looked up from germline, CDR1 is SQVTM and CDR2 is ANQGSEA. The CDR3 runs to 12 residues. In DNA, the CDR3 is TGCAGCGTTGTGTGGGCAGGCACTGAAGCTTTCTTT. Encoded protein: CSVVWAGTEAFF. Full variable domain (outside the CDR3, taken from reference TRBV29-1 and TRBJ1-1): SAVISQKPSRDICQRGTSLTIQCQVDSQVTMMFWYRQQPGQSLTLIATANQGSEATYESGFVIDKFPISRPNLTFSTLTVSNMSPEDSSIYLCSVVWAGTEAFFGQGTRLTVV.

The V call is TRBV4-3, the J call TRBJ2-6; TRBD1 might be the D (7 bases). V lost 0 bases, J lost 13 bases, and 13 bases lay in between. CDR1 and CDR2 from the germline V gene are LGHNA and YSLEER. The CDR3 covers 14 residues. CDR3 protein: CASSQERQGGVLTF. The CDR3 coding sequence is TGCGCCAGCAGCCAAGAACGCCAGGGGGGAGTCCTGACTTTC.

The chain joins TRBV18 to TRBJ2-5, with D tentatively TRBD1 (6 bases). From germline, CDR1 is KGHSH and CDR2 LQKENI. The CDR3 runs 13 residues. V was cut by 3 bases and J by 2 bases, with 7 bases left in between. Here the CDR3 reads CASSPTGQETQYF. DNA for the CDR3: TGTGCCAGCTCACCGACAGGTCAAGAGACCCAGTACTTC.

This clone has just one count. The chain has TRBV5-4 and TRBJ2-5; TRBD2 matches at 8 bases. Germline V gives CDR1 SGHNT, CDR2 YYREEE (reference sequence). V lost 1 base and J lost 2; bases outside the gene matches: 13. This CDR3 spans 18 amino acids. The CDR3, as DNA: TGTGCCAGCAGCTTGTTAGCGGGGCCCTTCGCGAGACAAGAGACCCAGTACTTC. Its protein is CASSLLAGPFARQETQYF. The variable domain in full, with the rest retrieved from reference TRBV5-4 and TRBJ2-5, is ETGVTQSPTHLIKTRGQQVTLRCSSQSGHNTVSWYQQALGQGPQFIFQYYREEENGRGNFPPRFSGLQFPNYSSELNVNALELDDSALYLCASSLLAGPFARQETQYFGPGTRLLVL.

This rearrangement joins TRBV29-1 to TRBJ2-4, with no clear D. With 6 bases removed from V and 8 bases from J, the gap between germline ends came to 11 bases. The CDR3 is made up of 11 amino acids. From germline, CDR1 is SQVTM and CDR2 ANQGSEA. CDR3 sequence reads: CSVVTWDIQYF. The DNA of the CDR3 is TGCAGCGTCGTCACATGGGACATTCAGTACTTC.

This clone was picked up a small number of times. The chain has TRBV28 and TRBJ1-6; D remains ambiguous. From germline, CDR1 is MDHEN and CDR2 SYDVKM. V was cut by 3 bases and J by 7 bases, with 13 bases left in between. The length of the CDR3 is 15 residues. This CDR3 reads CASSFRGAANSPLHF. In DNA form, the CDR3 reads TGTGCCAGCAGTTTTCGGGGAGCCGCAAATTCACCCCTCCACTTT.

This clone has a single count. The chain combines TRBV25-1 with TRBJ2-5; possibly TRBD1 for D (6 bases). Between the trimmed V and J ends, which lost 1 base and 0 bases, there was a span of 6 bases. From germline, CDR1 is MGHDK and CDR2 SYGVNS. The CDR3 is 14 amino acids. In DNA form, the CDR3 reads TGTGCCAGCAGTGAATGGGACAACCAAGAGACCCAGTACTTC. Translating gives CASSEWDNQETQYF.

By proportion, this clone is large. In nucleotides, the CDR3 is TGCGCCAGCAGCCCTGCGTGGGGGAACACTGAAGCTTTCTTT. Translating gives CASSPAWGNTEAFF. The chain recombines TRBV4-1 with TRBJ1-1; D gene unclear. CDR3 size: 14 residues. The V gene lost 4 bases and the J gene lost 1 base, with 10 bases spanning the gap. The germline V gene encodes CDR1 MGHRA and CDR2 YSYEKL.

The genes are TRBV13 and TRBJ2-7, with D hard to call. This CDR3 spans 13 amino acids. The germline gives CDR1 PRHDT, CDR2 FYEKMQ (reference sequence). Trimming left V 0 bases short and J 1 base short, with 4 bases between. The CDR3 sequence is CASSLGQSYEQYF. DNA for the CDR3: TGTGCCAGCAGCTTAGGCCAGTCCTACGAGCAGTACTTC.

The chain joins TRBV9 to TRBJ2-5; 8 bases line up with TRBD1. Near its end, the DNA agrees better with TRBJ2-7, so the J call may be wrong. Germline values: CDR1 SGDLS, CDR2 YYNGEE. The CDR3 length is 13 residues. In DNA, the CDR3 is TGTGCCAGCAGTCAGACAGGGACAGGCGAGCAGTACTTC. Its protein product is CASSQTGTGEQYF.